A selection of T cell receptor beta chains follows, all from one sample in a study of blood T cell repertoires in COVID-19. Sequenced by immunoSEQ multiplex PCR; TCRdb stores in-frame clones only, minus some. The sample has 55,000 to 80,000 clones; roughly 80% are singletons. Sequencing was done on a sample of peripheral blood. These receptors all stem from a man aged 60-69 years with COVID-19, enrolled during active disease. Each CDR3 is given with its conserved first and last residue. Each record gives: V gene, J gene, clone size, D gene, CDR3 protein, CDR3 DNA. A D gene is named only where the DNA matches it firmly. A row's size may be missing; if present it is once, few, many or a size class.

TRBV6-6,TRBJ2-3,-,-,CASAAFITDTQYF,TGTGCCAGCGCGGCGTTTATCACAGATACGCAGTATTTT
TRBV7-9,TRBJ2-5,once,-,CASSLLTGQETQYF,TGTGCCAGCAGCTTACTGACAGGACAAGAGACCCAGTACTTC
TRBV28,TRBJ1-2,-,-,CASSFNSGYGYTF,TGTGCCAGCAGTTTTAACAGTGGCTATGGCTACACCTTC
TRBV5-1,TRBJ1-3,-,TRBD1,CASSLEGTGAGNTIYF,TGCGCCAGCAGCTTGGAAGGGACAGGGGCTGGAAACACCATATATTTT
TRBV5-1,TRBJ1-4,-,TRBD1,CASSGQGGVEKLFF,TGCGCCAGCAGCGGACAGGGAGGGGTTGAAAAACTGTTTTTT
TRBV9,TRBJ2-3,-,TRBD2,CASSPSGRETDTQYF,TGTGCCAGCAGCCCAAGCGGGAGGGAAACAGATACGCAGTATTTT
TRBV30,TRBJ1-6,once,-,CAWSVSGANSPLHF,TGTGCCTGGAGTGTCTCTGGGGCAAACTCACCCCTCCACTTT
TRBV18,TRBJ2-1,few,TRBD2,CASSRTSGISDEQFF,TGTGCCAGCTCTCGGACTAGCGGGATATCGGATGAGCAGTTCTTC
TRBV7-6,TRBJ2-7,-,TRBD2,CASSPASGASYEQYF,TGTGCCAGCAGCCCCGCTAGCGGAGCCTCCTACGAGCAGTACTTC
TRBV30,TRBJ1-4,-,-,CAWTPGLSDEKLFF,TGTGCCTGGACCCCGGGACTATCCGATGAAAAACTGTTTTTT
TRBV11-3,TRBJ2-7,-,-,CASSTRMGREQYF,TGTGCCAGCAGCACCCGTATGGGGCGCGAGCAGTACTTC
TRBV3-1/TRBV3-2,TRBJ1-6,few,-,CASSQVQDSPLHF,TGTGCCAGCAGCCAAGTGCAGGATTCACCCCTCCACTTT
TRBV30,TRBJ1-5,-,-,CAWSPGLGQPQHF,TGTGCCTGGAGTCCAGGACTTGGACAGCCCCAGCATTTT
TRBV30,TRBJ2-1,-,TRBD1,CAYRDRAVNEQFF,TGTGCCTACCGGGACAGGGCGGTCAATGAGCAGTTCTTC
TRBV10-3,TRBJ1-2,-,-,CAIRDNNYGYTF,TGTGCCATCCGGGACAACAACTATGGCTACACCTTC
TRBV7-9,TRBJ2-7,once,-,CASSLDRRQYF,TGTGCCAGCAGCCTTGACAGACGGCAGTACTTC
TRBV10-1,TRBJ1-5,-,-,CASSVPRGPDGNNQPQHF,TGCGCCAGCAGTGTCCCCAGGGGACCGGACGGAAACAATCAGCCCCAGCATTTT
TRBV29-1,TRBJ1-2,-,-,CSVVGQGIWLGGYTF,TGCAGCGTCGTAGGGCAGGGAATTTGGTTGGGTGGCTACACCTTC
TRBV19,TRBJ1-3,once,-,CASRDRVLSGNTIYF,TGTGCCAGTAGGGACAGAGTACTCTCTGGAAACACCATATATTTT
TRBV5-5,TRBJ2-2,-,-,CASSTRPDLAGELFF,TGTGCCAGCAGCACCCGGCCCGACTTGGCCGGGGAGCTGTTTTTT
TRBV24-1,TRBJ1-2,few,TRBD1,CATSDPGTGDGYTF,TGTGCCACCAGTGACCCGGGGACAGGAGATGGCTACACCTTC
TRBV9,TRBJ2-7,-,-,CASSVGTPSAGQYF,TGTGCCAGCAGCGTCGGGACACCCTCCGCCGGGCAGTACTTC
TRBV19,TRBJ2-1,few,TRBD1,CASNLGGFIGNEQFF,TGTGCCAGTAACCTAGGGGGCTTTATCGGCAATGAGCAGTTCTTC
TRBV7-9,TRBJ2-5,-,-,CASSPTGVETQYF,TGTGCCAGCAGCCCCACGGGAGTAGAGACCCAGTACTTC
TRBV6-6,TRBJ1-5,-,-,CASRRAQDWFESNQPQHF,TGTGCCAGCCGTCGAGCGCAGGACTGGTTTGAGAGCAATCAGCCCCAGCATTTT
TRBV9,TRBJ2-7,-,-,CASSESGTSSYEQYF,TGTGCCAGCAGTGAGAGCGGAACTAGCTCCTACGAGCAGTACTTC
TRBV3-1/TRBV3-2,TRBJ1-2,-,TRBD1,CASSQEDRGYGYTF,TGTGCCAGCAGCCAAGAGGACAGGGGTTATGGCTACACCTTC
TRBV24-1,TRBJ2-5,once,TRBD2,CATEEAGVETQYF,TGTGCCACCGAGGAAGCGGGAGTGGAGACCCAGTACTTC
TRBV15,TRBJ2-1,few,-,CATSIYRGLQFF,TGTGCCACCAGCATATACCGAGGTCTTCAGTTCTTC
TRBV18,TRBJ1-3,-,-,CASSIQGSRSGNTIYF,TGTGCCAGCTCAATTCAGGGGTCCCGCTCTGGAAACACCATATATTTT
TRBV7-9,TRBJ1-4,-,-,CASSSGSHNEKLFF,TGTGCCAGCAGTTCCGGGTCCCATAATGAAAAACTGTTTTTT
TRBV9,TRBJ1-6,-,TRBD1,CASNAGQGDSPLHF,TGTGCCAGCAACGCAGGACAGGGAGATTCACCCCTCCACTTT
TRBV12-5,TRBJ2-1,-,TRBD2,CASGLGGGSYNEQFF,TGTGCTAGTGGTCTAGGCGGGGGGTCATACAATGAGCAGTTCTTC
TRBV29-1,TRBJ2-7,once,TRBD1,CSVSGQSYEQYF,TGCAGCGTTTCGGGACAGTCTTACGAGCAGTACTTC
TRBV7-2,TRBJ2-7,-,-,CASSFTGSEQYF,TGTGCCAGCAGCTTTACAGGGTCCGAGCAGTACTTC
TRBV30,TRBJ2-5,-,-,CAWSVLAETQYF,TGTGCCTGGAGTGTATTAGCGGAGACCCAGTACTTC
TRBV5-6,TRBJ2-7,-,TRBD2,CASSLRGGTRREQYF,TGTGCCAGCAGCTTGCGGGGGGGAACGCGACGCGAGCAGTACTTC
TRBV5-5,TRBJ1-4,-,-,CASSAGGGTNEKLFF,TGTGCCAGCAGCGCGGGCGGGGGCACTAATGAAAAACTGTTTTTT
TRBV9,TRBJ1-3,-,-,CASSVVPFFSGNTIYF,TGTGCCAGCAGCGTAGTTCCGTTCTTCTCTGGAAACACCATATATTTT
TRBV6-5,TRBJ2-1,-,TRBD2,CASRGGTSGNDEQFF,TGTGCCAGCAGGGGTGGGACTAGCGGGAACGATGAGCAGTTCTTC
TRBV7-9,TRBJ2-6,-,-,CASRNAGANVLTF,TGTGCCAGCAGAAACGCGGGGGCCAACGTCCTGACTTTC